This section outlines one T cell receptor beta chain sequence together with its context. Its specificity is not known. Treatment reported: 19 received Ad26.COV2.S at low or high dose, single or two shots; about 5 received placebo; per-sample allocation not given. Sampling occurred on day 63 after the first vaccine or placebo injection. This entry belongs to a study of Ad26.COV2.S vaccination and SARS-CoV-2 variants. Study-wide findings and caveats: Considerable breadth of spike-specific CD8+ and CD4+ T cell responses has reportedly been documented following vaccination. Recipients of vaccine and of placebo showed similar breadth of their non-spike TCR repertoires.

Germline V lookup: CDR1 SGDLS, CDR2 YYNGEE. The CDR3 runs 13 residues. The germline V and J ends were trimmed by 3 bases and 3 bases, with 6 bases remaining between them. TCRdb keeps only in-frame clones here, not all; method: immunoSEQ multiplex PCR. The repertoire holds hundreds of thousands of clones, about nine tenths seen once, with roughly 3.2% in the top ten. The sequence came from a person between 18 and 60 years old who received the Ad26.COV2.S COVID-19 vaccine or a placebo. The sample here was peripheral blood, taken in a trial of Ad26.COV2.S vaccine versus placebo. J is TRBJ2-2 and V is TRBV9; D gene ambiguous. The CDR3 bases are TGTGCCAGCAGCGGAAAACACACCGGGGAGCTGTTTTTT. It codes for CASSGKHTGELFF.